This TCR beta chain derives from a study of blood T cell repertoires in COVID-19 (dated by TCRdb to about 2020). Some background on the complete study: The collaborator samples originated in the United States, Italy and Spain and spanned the acute and convalescent phases of COVID-19. Deeply sampled blood TCRbeta repertoires from subjects exposed to, actively infected with, or recovered from COVID-19 were included in the dataset. The repertoires were released in a freely available public database meant as a resource for research on the immune response to SARS-CoV-2. The material from the prospective study consisted of cDNA or gDNA derived from T cells, B-cell-depleted T cells, or PBMCs. The samples were drawn from the first 160 participants of the ongoing ImmuneRACE study and from some 1,300 subjects provided by 6 global collaborators. HLA class I and class II types, where available, came from metadata supplied by the sample provider rather than from assay-based typing. The sample metadata nearly always contained a de-identified subject ID, COVID-19 status, age in years and sex. What the research found in general, with its limitations: The quantity of clinical and demographic metadata differed by source and by participant and was supplied without curation.

The immunoSEQ Assay, a bias-controlled multiplex PCR, was used to amplify TCRbeta CDR3 regions from genomic DNA. The original pipeline was this. Within the assay, amplification of reference gene primers was used to estimate how many nucleated cells each sample contained. To quantify the absolute abundance of each unique TCRbeta CDR3 rearrangement, sequence reads were collapsed and filtered. For each sample, productive Simpson clonality was calculated as the square root of Simpson's diversity index over productive rearrangements. This is the immuneACCESS table as TCRdb keeps it, with only in-frame sequences that have V and J called. A part of the clones is gone; compared with another copy, unresolved V genes explain less than half, and the rest is unexplained. The DNA was the basis for D and trimming; V, J and clone size are from that table. The sample contains around 400,000 clones, approximately 87% of them found a single time. Under 11% of the sample is in the top ten clones.

Including the terminal cysteine and phenylalanine, the CDR3 comprises 14 residues. Of all the DNA, just the CDR3 is kept, 42 bases in frame from base 1. CDR1 and CDR2 (MDHEN, SYDVKM) derive from the germline V gene. V is shortened by 3 bases, J by 7 bases, and the region joining them spans 10 bases. A note on this clone: Its antigen remains unidentified. Base qualities are not at hand, and no much larger clone is one base apart.

One collaborating source in Seattle enrolled patients during active infection and followed them longitudinally through the course of disease. Whole blood was collected in K2EDTA tubes by collaborating institutions according to the institutions' own protocols. For TCRbeta analysis, collaborators shipped samples in one of three forms: frozen whole blood, isolated PBMCs, or DNA extracted from either of those sample types. The receptor chain draws on TRBV28 and TRBJ1-6; matching of 5 bases hints at TRBD1 as the D gene. Input material: peripheral blood. The clonotype originates from a woman under 40 with COVID-19, enrolled during active disease. The bases are TGTGCCAGCAGTTTTGGGGGGATAAATTCACCCCTCCACTTT. Its translation is CASSFGGINSPLHF.